The 24 T cell receptor beta chains below come from one sample, sequenced in a study of Graves' ophthalmopathy and Graves' hyperthyroidism. RNA transcripts were the source from which TCR beta CDR3 regions were amplified. An opening RT-PCR round employed HTBI primers and preceded a second-round multiplex PCR. TCRdb fed the multiplex PCR reads into MiXCR, producing one record per CDR3 protein. The sample contains tens of thousands of distinct CDR3 sequences, 40% to 65% of which appear only once. Sequencing was done on a sample of peripheral blood. These receptors came from an adult man with Graves' ophthalmopathy.

V gene TRBV9 combines with J gene TRBJ2-7; 10 nucleotides match TRBD1. Germline CDR1 is SGDLS and CDR2 is YYNGEE. The V segment lost 4 bases and the J segment 4 bases; nucleotides outside the gene matches: 5. CDR3 size: 14 residues. This CDR3 reads CASSQTGGLYEQYF. The CDR3 DNA follows: TGTGCCAGCAGCCAGACAGGGGGCCTGTACGAGCAGTACTTC.

The chain combines TRBV12-3 or TRBV12-4 with TRBJ2-7; 9 bases line up with TRBD2. V was clipped by 4 bases and J by 1 base; unmatched bases: 2. The CDR3 is 14 residues long. The CDR3 DNA follows: TGTGCCAGCAGTTGGACTAGCGAGTCCTACGAGCAGTACTTC. It encodes CASSWTSESYEQYF.

The chain couples TRBV10-1 to TRBJ1-6, with D possibly matching TRBD1 (6 bases). Deletions cut 8 bases from V and 14 bases from J, with 19 bases between. The CDR3 runs 13 residues. The V gene's germline CDR1 is WNHNN and CDR2 SYGVQD (reference sequence). CDR3 region: CASRQTGRKTLHF. CDR3 sequence (DNA): TGCGCCAGCCGGCAGACAGGCCGGAAGACCCTCCACTTT.

This clonotype was counted at least ten times. DNA for the CDR3: TGCAGCGTTTTAAAACAGGGGGCTGGTGGCTACACCTTC. This encodes CSVLKQGAGGYTF. The V call is TRBV29-1, the J call TRBJ1-2; 9 nucleotides agree with TRBD1. V lost 5 bases, J lost 7 bases, and 8 bases stayed unmatched. Germline CDR1 is SQVTM and CDR2 is ANQGSEA. The CDR3 runs to 13 residues.

This clonotype occurred many times. This chain links TRBV5-8 with TRBJ1-1; D remains ambiguous. Germline assignment: CDR1 SGHTS and CDR2 YDEGEE. CDR3 length: 14 amino acids. V lost 6 bases and J lost 0, with 12 bases in between. The CDR3 bases are TGTGCCAGCACTGCCACGGAGGTGAACACTGAAGCTTTCTTT. Translating gives CASTATEVNTEAFF. Full variable domain (remainder filled in from reference TRBV5-8 and TRBJ1-1): EAGVTQSPTHLIKTRGQQATLRCSPISGHTSVYWYQQALGLGLQFLLWYDEGEERNRGNFPPRFSGRQFPNYSSELNVNALELEDSALYLCASTATEVNTEAFFGQGTRLTVV.

This clonotype was found many times. This rearrangement joins TRBV12-3 or TRBV12-4 to TRBJ2-7; tentative D call: TRBD2 (6 bases). The germline V and J ends were trimmed by 6 bases and 5 bases, with 17 bases remaining between them. The CDR3 runs 14 residues. DNA of the CDR3: TGTGCCAGCAGCCCCCATGCGGGAAGTAACGAGCAGTACGTC. This codes for CASSPHAGSNEQYV.

This clonotype was counted at least ten times. The chain couples TRBV12-5 to TRBJ1-3, with 10 bases lining up with TRBD1. The V segment lost 6 bases and the J segment 0 bases; nucleotides outside the gene matches: 14. Germline V gene sequence: CDR1 LGHNT, CDR2 FRNRAP. The CDR3 totals 19 residues. CDR3 coding DNA: TGTGCTAGTGGCCTGGGACAGGGGCGGACTATAAGCTCTGGAAACACCATATATTTT. Residues: CASGLGQGRTISSGNTIYF.

Ten or more counts support this clonotype. The V and J genes are TRBV4-3 and TRBJ1-5; no definite D call. V shed 0 bases and J shed 2 bases, with 8 bases lying between them. The CDR3 extends over 15 amino acids. Germline lookup yields CDR1 LGHNA and CDR2 YSLEER. The CDR3 reads CASSQDRMGNQPQHF. CDR3 sequence (DNA): TGCGCCAGCAGCCAAGACAGAATGGGCAATCAGCCCCAGCATTTT.

The chain carries TRBV7-3 and TRBJ2-7, with a possible D match to TRBD2 (5 bases). The CDR3 sequence is 14 residues long. Trimming removed 9 bases from V and 4 bases from J, with 19 bases in between. Per germline, CDR1 SGHTA and CDR2 FQGTGA. The CDR3 nucleotides are TGTGCCAGTGGGAACACCGGGGAGCTATACGAGCAGTACTTC. Residues: CASGNTGELYEQYF.

The sample holds many counts of this clonotype. This CDR3 reads CASSPPGGNEQFF. In nucleotides, the CDR3 is TGTGCCAGCAGCCCCCCGGGGGGCAATGAGCAGTTCTTC. This chain joins TRBV11-2 and TRBJ2-1; 7 bases agree with TRBD2. J gave up 6 bases and V 5 bases, and 4 bases lay outside the gene matches. This CDR3 has 13 amino acids. CDR1 and CDR2 (germline): SGHAT, FQNNGV.

Notes on this clonotype: Relative to the germline gene, one junction end is altered; a read error may explain this. The V call is TRBV13, the J call TRBJ2-3, with D possibly matching TRBD2 (5 bases). CDR1 is PRHDT and CDR2 is FYEKMQ in the germline V gene (reference sequence). The CDR3 is made up of 14 amino acids. DNA of the CDR3: TGTGCCAGCAGCTTGAAGGCATCCGGGGATACGCAGTTTTTT. Residues: CASSLKASGDTQFF.

The chain carries TRBV7-9 and TRBJ2-3; 7 nucleotides align to TRBD2. The CDR3 loop spans 17 amino acids. Germline lookup yields CDR1 SEHNR and CDR2 FQNEAQ (reference sequence). J lost 2 bases, V lost 5 bases, and 13 bases had no gene match. CDR3 residues: CASSIGEGSSFTDTQYF. CDR3 sequence (DNA): TGTGCCAGCAGCATAGGGGAGGGTAGTAGCTTCACAGATACGCAGTATTTT.

The rearrangement joins TRBV20-1 to TRBJ2-7, with TRBD2 matching 8 bases. The CDR3 runs to 15 residues. J gave up 0 bases and V 0 bases, and 4 bases lay outside the gene matches. Germline CDR1 is DFQATT and CDR2 is SNEGSKA (reference sequence). The chain's CDR3 is CSARDGSGISYEQYF. CDR3 nucleotide sequence: TGCAGTGCTAGAGACGGTAGCGGGATCTCCTACGAGCAGTACTTC.

For this clonotype: The germline gene is not matched at one end of the junction; a read error may be the cause. The V gene is TRBV19, the J gene TRBJ2-6; D gene ambiguous. Germline V gene sequence: CDR1 LNHDA, CDR2 SQIVND (reference sequence). This CDR3 contains 13 residues. CDR3 nucleotides: TGTGCCGGTAGAGTGTCTGGGGCCAACGTCCTGACTTTC. Protein: CAGRVSGANVLTF.

Remarks on this clonotype: Its ends do not fully match the called genes, so a read error is possible. This chain connects TRBV19 to TRBJ1-4; 7 bases align to TRBD1. The germline gives CDR1 LNHDA, CDR2 SQIVND (reference sequence). The length of the CDR3 is 15 residues. CDR3 region: CASSPSGQLNENLFF. DNA of the CDR3: TGTGCCAGTAGCCCGTCGGGACAGCTAAATGAAAACCTGTTTTTT.

This clonotype was seen repeatedly, ten times or more. The J gene is TRBJ2-2, the V gene TRBV19, with D possibly matching TRBD2 (6 bases). Germline V gives CDR1 LNHDA, CDR2 SQIVND (reference sequence). The CDR3 loop spans 14 amino acids. V was pared by 6 bases and J by 9 bases, with 17 bases between. The CDR3 reads CASRGTGVPRELFF. The CDR3 DNA reads as TGTGCCAGTAGGGGGACGGGGGTCCCCCGGGAGCTGTTTTTT.

This clonotype was observed at least ten times. The rearrangement links TRBV7-3 to TRBJ2-1; D may be TRBD1 (6 bases). Trimming removed 0 bases at V and 11 bases at J, with 14 bases between. The germline V gene has CDR1 SGHTA and CDR2 FQGTGA. The CDR3 covers 14 residues. The CDR3 nucleotides read TGTGCCAGCAGCTTAACGTTCTCAGGGGACAAGCAGTTCTTC. Translated: CASSLTFSGDKQFF.

The table lists this clonotype with many counts. This chain joins TRBV5-1 and TRBJ1-6, with D possibly matching TRBD1 (5 bases). Trimming shortened V by 1 base and J by 7 bases, and 15 bases separated the two germline ends. Germline lookup yields CDR1 SGHRS and CDR2 YFSETQ. The CDR3 loop spans 16 amino acids. The CDR3 DNA is TGCGCCAGCAGCTTGACTTCCGGGACCATAAATTCACCCCTCCACTTT. Amino acid sequence: CASSLTSGTINSPLHF. Filled out from reference TRBV5-1 and TRBJ1-6, the complete variable domain reads KAGVTQTPRYLIKTRGQQVTLSCSPISGHRSVSWYQQTPGQGLQFLFEYFSETQRNKGNFPGRFSGRQFSNSRSEMNVSTLELGDSALYLCASSLTSGTINSPLHFGNGTRLTVT.

As regards this clonotype: At one of its ends the junction is not consistent with the germline gene, which may arise from a read error. In DNA, the CDR3 is TGCAGTGCTAGATTGAACGTACGTGTTGTCTTC. Encoded protein: CSARLNVRVVF. The genes are TRBV20-1 and TRBJ2-7; D unresolved. Germline values: CDR1 DFQATT, CDR2 SNEGSKA (reference sequence). The CDR3 is 11 residues long.

By sample fraction, this clonotype is medium-sized. The chain links TRBV25-1 to TRBJ2-1, with 9 bases fitting TRBD1. CDR1 MGHDK and CDR2 SYGVNS come from the germline V gene. The CDR3 has 14 residues. The ends lost 6 bases at V and 2 bases at J; junction bases unmatched: 2. As DNA, the CDR3 is TGTGCCAGCAGCCGACAGGGGGCCTACAATGAGCAGTTCTTC. As protein: CASSRQGAYNEQFF.

This clonotype occurred a few times. J is TRBJ2-7 and V is TRBV7-6; 8 nucleotides line up with TRBD1. The germline V gene has CDR1 SGHVS and CDR2 FNYEAQ. With V trimmed by 3 bases and J by 2 bases, 3 bases remained unmatched. The CDR3 is 14 amino acids. The CDR3 region is CASSLGTGTYEQYF. In DNA form, the CDR3 reads TGTGCCAGCAGCTTGGGGACAGGTACCTACGAGCAGTACTTC. Filled out from reference TRBV7-6 and TRBJ2-7, the complete variable domain reads GAGVSQSPRYKVTKRGQDVALRCDPISGHVSLYWYRQALGQGPEFLTYFNYEAQQDKSGLPNDRFSAERPEGSISTLTIQRTEQRDSAMYRCASSLGTGTYEQYFGPGTRLTVT.

The genes are TRBV20-1 and TRBJ1-5; 7 positions match TRBD1. Germline CDR1 DFQATT, CDR2 SNEGSKA (reference sequence). The CDR3 is 14 amino acids. The J segment lost 4 bases and the V segment lost 3 bases, leaving 6 bases of the junction unmatched. DNA of the CDR3: TGCAGTGCTAGTGCGCAGGGGGTAAATCAGCCCCAGCATTTT. Translation gives CSASAQGVNQPQHF.

This clonotype is labeled medium-sized. The rearrangement uses TRBV7-3 and TRBJ2-1; D is unclear. Germline V CDR1 and CDR2: SGHTA, FQGTGA. Trimming removed 3 bases from V and 8 bases from J, with 11 bases in between. The CDR3 is 13 residues long. The DNA for the CDR3 is TGTGCCAGCAGCTTCCTAGTCCGGGATGAGCAGTTCTTC. It specifies CASSFLVRDEQFF. The full variable domain, its missing parts supplied by reference TRBV7-3 and TRBJ2-1, is GAGVSQTPSNKVTEKGKYVELRCDPISGHTALYWYRQSLGQGPEFLIYFQGTGAADDSGLPNDRFFAVRPEGSVSTLKIQRTERGDSAVYLCASSFLVRDEQFFGPGTRLTVL.

The chain uses TRBV20-1 and TRBJ2-7, with 10 bases aligning to TRBD2. CDR3 size: 18 residues. Looked up from germline, CDR1 is DFQATT and CDR2 is SNEGSKA (reference sequence). V gave up 8 bases and J gave up 0 bases; unmatched junction bases: 19. The CDR3 here is CSPFSSGGAPPCSYEQYF. Here the CDR3 DNA reads TGCAGTCCCTTTTCTAGCGGGGGTGCACCTCCGTGCTCCTACGAGCAGTACTTC.